A single sample is the source of the 3 T cell receptor beta chains below, sequenced in a study of Graves' ophthalmopathy and Graves' hyperthyroidism. Transcripts of RNA were the source for amplifying TCR beta CDR3 regions. The library came from an HTBI-primed first-round RT-PCR and a second-round multiplex PCR. TCRdb re-called the multiplex PCR reads through MiXCR, storing one row per CDR3 protein. The sample includes about 170,000 distinct CDR3 sequences, approximately 38% seen only once; the top ten take 5.8%. The sequencing sample was made of peripheral blood. These receptors were taken from a woman aged 40 to 50 with Graves' ophthalmopathy.

The gene calls are TRBV6-1 and TRBJ2-5, with D unclear. V was trimmed by 0 bases and J by 5 bases, leaving 4 bases between them. Germline V gene sequence: CDR1 MNHNS, CDR2 SASEGT. The CDR3 sequence is 12 residues long. CDR3 coding DNA: TGTGCCAGCAGTGAAGCAGGGGAGACCCAGTACTTC. Protein sequence: CASSEAGETQYF.

In this sample, this clonotype turned up many times. The gene calls are TRBV6-5 and TRBJ2-2; 8 bases are a match to TRBD2. There are 16 residues in the CDR3. The trim removed 2 bases at V and 4 bases at J, leaving 6 bases unmatched. Germline-derived CDR1 and CDR2 are MNHEY and SVGAGI. This CDR3 reads CASSYVGGVATGELFF. The CDR3 DNA follows: TGTGCCAGCAGTTACGTCGGGGGGGTCGCCACCGGGGAGCTGTTTTTT.

This clonotype was detected only a few times. The chain links TRBV28 to TRBJ2-5, with D perhaps TRBD1 or TRBD2 (5 bases each). The V and J ends lost 6 bases and 5 bases respectively, with 19 bases between them. The CDR3 spans 15 residues. Per the germline V gene, CDR1 is MDHEN and CDR2 is SYDVKM. CDR3: CASRSGTAIGETQYF. CDR3 bases: TGTGCCAGCAGGTCCGGGACGGCCATTGGGGAGACCCAGTACTTC.